Below are 20 T cell receptor beta chains sequenced from a single sample in a study of CD8 T cells in ankylosing spondylitis. Their recognized antigens are unknown. TCRdb reprocessed the 5' RACE reads with MiXCR, giving one entry per CDR3 protein. Here the sample spans a few hundred thousand distinct CDR3 sequences, approximately 20% being singletons. Study-level results: Apparently characteristic of ankylosing spondylitis blood was a TCR beta motif (about eight highly homologous variants).

Sequencing was carried out using blood, either unsorted or a sorted T cell fraction (not recorded which). The receptors were sampled from a male donor with ankylosing spondylitis.

This clonotype was counted only a few times. The chain employs TRBV20-1 and TRBJ2-7, with 7 bases lining up with TRBD2. Germline V lookup: CDR1 DFQATT, CDR2 SNEGSKA (reference sequence). V lost 6 bases, J lost 1 base, and 9 bases stayed unmatched. The CDR3 is 14 amino acids. The chain's CDR3 is CSAEVAGESYEQYF. In DNA, the CDR3 is TGCAGTGCCGAGGTGGCGGGGGAATCCTACGAGCAGTACTTC.

This clonotype appeared many times. This rearrangement joins TRBV5-1 to TRBJ2-1; TRBD2 matches at 15 bases. Germline-derived CDR1 and CDR2 are SGHRS and YFSETQ. The CDR3 is made up of 17 amino acids. V lost 5 bases and J lost 6; bases outside the gene matches: 9. For the CDR3, the DNA is TGCGCCAGCAGTCGCACGTCGGGACTAGCGGGAGGCAATGAGCAGTTCTTC. Encoded protein: CASSRTSGLAGGNEQFF.

The chain carries TRBV7-8 and TRBJ2-7, with D maybe TRBD2 (6 bases). Germline values: CDR1 SGHVS, CDR2 FQNEAQ. V was pared by 7 bases and J by 3 bases, with 19 bases between. The CDR3 is 15 residues long. The CDR3 DNA reads TGTGCCAGCACCCCCCAAGCGGGCATTCTCTACGAGCAGTACTTC. Encoded protein: CASTPQAGILYEQYF.

The table lists this clonotype with a few counts. The CDR3 DNA sequence: TGCGCCAGCAGCCAACTAGCGGGAGGGCCCAAGAATGAGCAGTTCTTC. This encodes CASSQLAGGPKNEQFF. The chain recombines TRBV5-1 with TRBJ2-1, with TRBD2 identical over 13 bases. Looked up from germline, CDR1 is SGHRS and CDR2 is YFSETQ. V lost 4 bases and J lost 7; bases outside the gene matches: 8. The CDR3 spans 16 residues.

This clonotype appeared many times. The chain links TRBV11-2 to TRBJ2-1; D gene unclear. V shed 6 bases and J shed 4 bases, with 13 bases lying between them. This CDR3 comprises 14 residues. Germline lookup yields CDR1 SGHAT and CDR2 FQNNGV. The chain's CDR3 is CASSSMSSYNEQFF. CDR3 nucleotides: TGTGCCAGCAGTAGTATGAGTTCATACAATGAGCAGTTCTTC.

In its sample, this clonotype was seen a few times. This chain uses TRBV15 with TRBJ2-7; D may be TRBD2 (5 bases). In germline, CDR1 is LNHNV, CDR2 YYDKDF (reference sequence). V was pared by 9 bases and J by 2 bases, with 17 bases between. This CDR3 comprises 14 residues. CDR3 DNA sequence: TGTGCCACAGGTTTGGACTCCGGACCCTACGAGCAGTACTTC. Translation: CATGLDSGPYEQYF. Together with reference TRBV15 and TRBJ2-7, the CDR3 gives the full variable domain: DAMVIQNPRYQVTQFGKPVTLSCSQTLNHNVMYWYQQKSSQAPKLLFHYYDKDFNNEADTPDNFQSRRPNTSFCFLDIRSPGLGDTAMYLCATGLDSGPYEQYFGPGTRLTVT.

The J gene is TRBJ2-5, the V gene TRBV7-9; TRBD2 agrees at 7 bases. V dropped 7 bases and J dropped 3; count of bases not matched to a gene: 11. The CDR3 covers 15 residues. Germline assignment: CDR1 SEHNR and CDR2 FQNEAQ (reference sequence). CDR3 nucleotides: TGTGCCAGCAAATATCGAGGGAGGGCCGAAGAGACCCAGTACTTC. Amino acids: CASKYRGRAEETQYF.

This clonotype occurred a few times. The rearrangement uses TRBV6-5 and TRBJ1-1; possible D gene TRBD1, 5 bases. The germline gives CDR1 MNHEY, CDR2 SVGAGI. Trimming pared 2 bases from V and 6 bases from J, leaving 7 bases between. This CDR3 is built from 12 residues. CDR3 sequence: CASSYEGAEAFF. DNA of the CDR3: TGTGCCAGCAGTTACGAAGGGGCTGAAGCTTTCTTT.

The chain couples TRBV5-1 to TRBJ2-7; 11 bases match TRBD2. Looked up from germline, CDR1 is SGHRS and CDR2 is YFSETQ. The CDR3 is 14 residues long. V lost 4 bases and J lost 6; bases outside the gene matches: 6. The CDR3 sequence is CASSQTSGRREQYF. For the CDR3, the DNA is TGCGCCAGCAGCCAAACTAGCGGGAGACGCGAGCAGTACTTC.

The chain couples TRBV15 to TRBJ2-7, with D tentatively TRBD1 (5 bases). There are 13 residues in the CDR3. Germline V CDR1 and CDR2: LNHNV, YYDKDF (reference sequence). V was pared by 2 bases and J by 5 bases, with 10 bases between. CDR3 sequence (DNA): TGTGCCACCAGCAGAAGGAGACAGAACGAGCAGTACTTC. Its protein product is CATSRRRQNEQYF.

This clonotype has just a few counts. The chain couples TRBV6-2 or TRBV6-3 to TRBJ2-1, with TRBD1 identical over 9 bases. Germline assignment: CDR1 MNHEY and CDR2 SVGEGT. The CDR3 consists of 12 residues. J lost 15 bases, V lost 4 bases, and 7 bases had no gene match. The CDR3 spells CASSSSGTGWFF. The DNA of the CDR3 is TGTGCCAGCAGTTCCTCCGGGACAGGGTGGTTCTTC.

This rearrangement joins TRBV16 to TRBJ2-7; D uncertain. CDR3 length: 14 residues. CDR1 and CDR2 (germline): KGHSY, FQNENV. The V end was cut by 1 base, the J end by 2 bases, with 9 bases between. As DNA, the CDR3 is TGTGCCAGCAGCCAATACAGTACCACCTACGAGCAGTACTTC. Translated: CASSQYSTTYEQYF. Filled out from reference TRBV16 and TRBJ2-7, the complete variable domain reads GEEVAQTPKHLVRGEGQKAKLYCAPIKGHSYVFWYQQVLKNEFKFLISFQNENVFDETGMPKERFSAKCLPNSPCSLEIQATKLEDSAVYFCASSQYSTTYEQYFGPGTRLTVT.

The chain combines TRBV7-2 with TRBJ2-1, with 7 bases lining up with TRBD1. In germline, CDR1 is SGHTA, CDR2 FQGNSA. With 0 bases clipped from V and 0 bases from J, the junction kept 2 bases outside the gene matches. The CDR3 spans 16 residues. The DNA for the CDR3 is TGTGCCAGCAGCTTAGCTTACAGGGGCTCCTACAATGAGCAGTTCTTC. It encodes CASSLAYRGSYNEQFF.

This clonotype has only a few counts. This chain links TRBV5-1 with TRBJ2-5; a possible D gene is TRBD2 (6 bases). The germline V gene encodes CDR1 SGHRS and CDR2 YFSETQ. Trimming took off 5 bases at V and 1 base at J, with 12 bases between the two ends. The CDR3 length is 14 residues. This chain's CDR3 is CASSTGRPQETQYF. Written as DNA, the CDR3 is TGCGCCAGCAGTACGGGGAGGCCCCAAGAGACCCAGTACTTC.

V and J are TRBV6-2 or TRBV6-3 and TRBJ1-5; D is unresolved. V lost 7 bases, J lost 0 bases, and 10 bases lay in between. CDR3 length equals 14 residues. Per the germline V gene, CDR1 is MNHEY and CDR2 is SVGEGT. The CDR3 DNA reads as TGTGCCAGCAATGGGGATTATAGCAATCAGCCCCAGCATTTT. This encodes CASNGDYSNQPQHF.

This chain connects TRBV20-1 to TRBJ1-4; D remains ambiguous. CDR1 DFQATT and CDR2 SNEGSKA come from the germline V gene (reference sequence). Trimming left V 3 bases short and J 5 bases short, with 10 bases between. This CDR3 has 13 residues. The DNA for the CDR3 is TGCAGTGCTAGTCCCATAAGCAATGAAAAACTGTTTTTT. This sequence encodes CSASPISNEKLFF.

The V and J genes are TRBV14 and TRBJ1-2; D call uncertain. V lost 0 bases and J 4 bases, leaving 12 bases between the germline ends. The CDR3 is 15 residues long. Germline V gives CDR1 SGHDN, CDR2 FVKESK. As DNA, the CDR3 is TGTGCCAGCAGCCAAGATCGCAACAGTCTCTATGGCTACACCTTC. Its protein product is CASSQDRNSLYGYTF. Variable domain in full (rest from reference TRBV14 and TRBJ1-2): EAGVTQFPSHSVIEKGQTVTLRCDPISGHDNLYWYRRVMGKEIKFLLHFVKESKQDESGMPNNRFLAERTGGTYSTLKVQPAELEDSGVYFCASSQDRNSLYGYTFGSGTRLTVV.

The chain carries TRBV18 and TRBJ2-5; a possible D gene is TRBD2 (5 bases). This CDR3 spans 15 amino acids. The V gene lost 4 bases and the J gene lost 2 bases, with 14 bases spanning the gap. Per germline, CDR1 KGHSH and CDR2 LQKENI. CDR3 in DNA: TGTGCCAGCTCACGGGAGTGGGGAAATCAAGAGACCCAGTACTTC. Translating it yields CASSREWGNQETQYF.

CDR3 nucleotides: TGCAGTGCTTCCAGGGAGGGAGGAGCAGATACGCAGTATTTT. Translating gives CSASREGGADTQYF. The rearrangement uses TRBV20-1 and TRBJ2-3, with TRBD2 matching over 7 bases. Looked up from germline, CDR1 is DFQATT and CDR2 is SNEGSKA (reference sequence). After removal of 5 bases from V and 4 bases from J, the junction contained 9 bases not matched to a gene. The CDR3 totals 14 residues.

The V and J genes are TRBV7-8 and TRBJ1-6; D is uncertain. Germline V CDR1 and CDR2: SGHVS, FQNEAQ. The CDR3 has 15 residues. V was pared by 2 bases and J by 5 bases, with 10 bases between. For the CDR3, the DNA is TGTGCCAGCAGCTTAAGTCCACAAAATAATTCACCCCTCCACTTT. Its protein is CASSLSPQNNSPLHF.